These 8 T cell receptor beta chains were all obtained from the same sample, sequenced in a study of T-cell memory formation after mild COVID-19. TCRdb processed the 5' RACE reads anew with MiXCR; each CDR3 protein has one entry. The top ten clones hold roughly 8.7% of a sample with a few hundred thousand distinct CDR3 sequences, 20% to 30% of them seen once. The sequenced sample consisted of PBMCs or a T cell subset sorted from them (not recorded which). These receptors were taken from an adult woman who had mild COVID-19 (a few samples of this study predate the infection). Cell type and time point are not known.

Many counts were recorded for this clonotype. The CDR3 DNA is TGTGCCAGCAGCCAGGGGGATCACCAAGAGACCCAGTACTTC. Translating gives CASSQGDHQETQYF. The chain carries TRBV7-2 and TRBJ2-5, with TRBD1 identical over 7 bases. After removal of 5 bases from V and 0 bases from J, the junction contained 3 bases not matched to a gene. Germline CDR1 reads SGHTA; CDR2 reads FQGNSA. This CDR3 has 14 residues.

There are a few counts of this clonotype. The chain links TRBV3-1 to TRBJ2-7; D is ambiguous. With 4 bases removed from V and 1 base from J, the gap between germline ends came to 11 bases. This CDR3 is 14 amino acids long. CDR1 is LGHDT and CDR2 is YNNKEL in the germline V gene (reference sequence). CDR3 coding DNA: TGTGCCAGCAGCCCCCGGACCCAGTCCTACGAGCAGTACTTC. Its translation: CASSPRTQSYEQYF.

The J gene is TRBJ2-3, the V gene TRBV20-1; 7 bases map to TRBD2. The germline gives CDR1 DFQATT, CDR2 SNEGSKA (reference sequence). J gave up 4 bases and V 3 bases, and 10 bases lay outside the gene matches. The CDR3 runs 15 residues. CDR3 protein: CSARLPGGGPDTQYF. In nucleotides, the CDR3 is TGCAGTGCTAGGTTACCGGGAGGAGGGCCAGATACGCAGTATTTT.

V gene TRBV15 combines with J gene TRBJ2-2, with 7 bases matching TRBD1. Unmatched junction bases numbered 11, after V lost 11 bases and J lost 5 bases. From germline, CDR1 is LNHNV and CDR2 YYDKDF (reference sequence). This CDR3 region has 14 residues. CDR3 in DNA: TGTGCCGTTGGCAGGGGGTCAGGAACCGGGGAGCTGTTTTTT. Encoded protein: CAVGRGSGTGELFF.

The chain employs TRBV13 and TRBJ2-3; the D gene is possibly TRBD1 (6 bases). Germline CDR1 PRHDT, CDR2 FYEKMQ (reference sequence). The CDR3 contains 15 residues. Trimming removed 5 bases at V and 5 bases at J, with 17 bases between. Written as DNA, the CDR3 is TGTGCCAGCAGCCCAAAGGGGGTTTCAGTAGATACGCAGTATTTT. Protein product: CASSPKGVSVDTQYF.

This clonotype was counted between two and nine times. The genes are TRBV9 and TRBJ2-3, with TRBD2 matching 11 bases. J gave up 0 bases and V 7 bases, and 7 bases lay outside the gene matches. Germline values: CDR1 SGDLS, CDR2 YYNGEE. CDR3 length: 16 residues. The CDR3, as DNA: TGTGCCAGCTCCGGGACTAGCGGAATAAGCACAGATACGCAGTATTTT. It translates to CASSGTSGISTDTQYF.

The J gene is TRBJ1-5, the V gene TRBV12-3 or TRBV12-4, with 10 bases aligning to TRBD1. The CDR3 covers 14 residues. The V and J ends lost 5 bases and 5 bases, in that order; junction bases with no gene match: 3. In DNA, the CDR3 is TGTGCCAGCAGTACCGGGACAGGGGATCAGCCCCAGCATTTT. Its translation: CASSTGTGDQPQHF.

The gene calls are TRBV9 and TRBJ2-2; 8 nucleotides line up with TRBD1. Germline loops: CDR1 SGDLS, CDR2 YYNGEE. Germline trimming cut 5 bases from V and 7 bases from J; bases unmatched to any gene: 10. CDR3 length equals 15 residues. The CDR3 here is CASRAPGGAGGELFF. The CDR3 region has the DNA TGTGCCAGCAGAGCCCCAGGGGGCGCCGGCGGGGAGCTGTTTTTT.